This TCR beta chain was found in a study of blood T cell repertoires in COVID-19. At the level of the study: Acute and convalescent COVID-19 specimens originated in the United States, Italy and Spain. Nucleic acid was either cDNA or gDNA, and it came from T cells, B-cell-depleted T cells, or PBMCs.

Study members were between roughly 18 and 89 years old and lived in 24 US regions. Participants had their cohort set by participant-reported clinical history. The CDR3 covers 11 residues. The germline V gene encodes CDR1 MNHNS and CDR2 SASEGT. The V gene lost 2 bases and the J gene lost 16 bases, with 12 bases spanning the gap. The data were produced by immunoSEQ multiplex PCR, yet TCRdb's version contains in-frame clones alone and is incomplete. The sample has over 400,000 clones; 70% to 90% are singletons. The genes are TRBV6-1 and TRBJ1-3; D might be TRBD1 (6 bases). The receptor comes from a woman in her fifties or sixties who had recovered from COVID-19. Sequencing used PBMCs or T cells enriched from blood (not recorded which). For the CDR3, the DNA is TGTGCCAGCAGTGAATGGCGACAGGCTTATTTT. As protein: CASSEWRQAYF.